The 27 T cell receptor beta chains below were found in one sample sequenced in a study of cytomegalovirus exposure and HLA in healthy donors. PCR used 60 Vbeta primers and 13 Jbeta primers. Libraries were prepared by immunoSEQ multiplex PCR; TCRdb keeps only in-frame clonotypes and omits some of them. The repertoire includes fewer than 150,000 clones, approximately 83% of them detected once, and 2.5% sits in the top ten. Sequencing was performed on PBMCs. These receptors came from a woman aged 18-29 years in good health and CMV-seronegative.

The V gene is TRBV7-2, the J gene TRBJ1-1; the match to TRBD1 covers 7 bases. Losses at the gene ends were 5 bases for V and 6 bases for J; bases not matched to a gene: 12. Germline CDR1 is SGHTA and CDR2 is FQGNSA. CDR3 length: 15 residues. Written as DNA, the CDR3 is TGTGCCAGCAGCCTTACAAATCAGGGGGGCTCTGAAGCTTTCTTT. It is translated as CASSLTNQGGSEAFF.

The rearrangement joins TRBV7-9 to TRBJ2-5; TRBD2 matches 13 bases. The CDR3 is made up of 14 amino acids. Germline V gives CDR1 SEHNR, CDR2 FQNEAQ (reference sequence). Trimming at V came to 3 bases and at J to 5 bases, leaving 0 bases not matched to a gene. This CDR3 reads CASSLTSGRETQYF. The CDR3 region has the DNA TGTGCCAGCAGCTTGACTAGCGGGAGGGAGACCCAGTACTTC.

The chain has TRBV5-5 and TRBJ1-5; 9 bases line up with TRBD1. Germline assignment: CDR1 SGHKS and CDR2 YYEKEE (reference sequence). There are 16 residues in the CDR3. The J segment lost 4 bases and the V segment lost 3 bases, leaving 8 bases of the junction unmatched. The DNA of the CDR3 is TGTGCCAGCAGCTGGGGGGACAGGGCAAGAAATCAGCCCCAGCATTTT. Its protein product is CASSWGDRARNQPQHF.

The chain recombines TRBV28 with TRBJ2-7; 9 bases are shared with TRBD1. Germline CDR1 MDHEN, CDR2 SYDVKM. V was clipped by 1 base and J by 7 bases; unmatched bases: 5. CDR3 length equals 14 residues. CDR3 nucleotide sequence: TGTGCCAGCAGTTTATTGGGACAGGGAAAGGAGCAGTACTTC. It specifies CASSLLGQGKEQYF.

In its sample, this clone was seen once. The chain employs TRBV5-1 and TRBJ1-2; 9 nucleotides match TRBD1. J gave up 1 base and V 0 bases, and 1 base lay outside the gene matches. The CDR3 runs 15 residues. Germline CDR1 SGHRS, CDR2 YFSETQ. The CDR3 DNA sequence: TGCGCCAGCAGCTTGGGGACAGGGGTTAACTATGGCTACACCTTC. Encoded protein: CASSLGTGVNYGYTF.

This clone was picked up one time. The V call is TRBV15, the J call TRBJ2-7; 7 bases agree with TRBD2. In germline, CDR1 is LNHNV, CDR2 YYDKDF (reference sequence). The CDR3 has 13 amino acids. After removal of 0 bases from V and 6 bases from J, the junction contained 2 bases not matched to a gene. CDR3 in DNA: TGTGCCACCAGCAGAGATCGCGGGGGCGAGCAGTACGTC. It codes for CATSRDRGGEQYV.

The chain couples TRBV6-1 to TRBJ1-2; 8 bases align to TRBD1. Germline V gives CDR1 MNHNS, CDR2 SASEGT. This CDR3 region has 15 residues. Unmatched junction bases numbered 19, after V lost 11 bases and J lost 8 bases. In DNA, the CDR3 is TGTGCCCAGGCCCCACCCTCGACAGGGGAGCGAGGCTACACCTTC. It yields the protein CAQAPPSTGERGYTF.

The chain links TRBV15 to TRBJ2-2, with TRBD2 matching over 8 bases. The CDR3 consists of 17 residues. With 3 bases clipped from V and 3 bases from J, the junction kept 9 bases outside the gene matches. Germline values: CDR1 LNHNV, CDR2 YYDKDF (reference sequence). The CDR3 DNA reads TGTGCCACCAGCAGGCTTGCCGGGACTAGGGACACCGGGGAGCTGTTTTTT. Its protein product is CATSRLAGTRDTGELFF.

This clone occurred a few times. V gene TRBV4-2 combines with J gene TRBJ2-3; 12 positions match TRBD2. The length of the CDR3 is 18 residues. Per germline, CDR1 LGHNA and CDR2 YNFKEQ. With 0 bases clipped from V and 4 bases from J, the junction kept 8 bases outside the gene matches. CDR3 sequence reads: CASSQDPGLAGLSDTQYF. The CDR3 nucleotides read TGTGCCAGCAGCCAAGATCCCGGACTAGCGGGATTGTCAGATACGCAGTATTTT.

This chain joins TRBV28 and TRBJ1-6; 8 bases are a match to TRBD1. V gave up 7 bases and J gave up 6 bases; unmatched junction bases: 8. Per the germline V gene, CDR1 is MDHEN and CDR2 is SYDVKM. The CDR3 contains 15 residues. Written as DNA, the CDR3 is TGTGCCAGCAACCCCGAGACAGGGGTTAATTCACCCCTCCACTTT. Its protein product is CASNPETGVNSPLHF.

This clone was seen a single time. A junction boundary mismatches the germline segment, possibly from a read error. The V and J genes are TRBV27 and TRBJ2-1; weak D call: TRBD2 (6 bases). Germline V lookup: CDR1 MNHEY, CDR2 SMNVEV (reference sequence). The CDR3 extends over 14 amino acids. The CDR3 protein is CASSISGLFNEQFF. The CDR3 bases are TGTGCCAGCAGTATATCGGGACTCTTCAATGAGCAGTTCTTC.

As for this clone: Other nucleotide sequences from this sample produce the same CDR3. The V gene is TRBV7-2, the J gene TRBJ1-5; no clear D. CDR1 and CDR2 (germline): SGHTA, FQGNSA. This CDR3 contains 13 residues. Trimming removed 5 bases from V and 2 bases from J, with 7 bases in between. DNA of the CDR3: TGTGCCAGCAGCCGCGGAGGCAATCAGCCCCAGCATTTT. It is translated as CASSRGGNQPQHF.

V and J are TRBV7-9 and TRBJ2-1; 7 bases align to TRBD2. Trimming took 2 bases from V and 5 from J; bases not matched to a gene: 6. This CDR3 contains 15 residues. CDR1 and CDR2 (germline): SEHNR, FQNEAQ (reference sequence). The CDR3 region is CASSLLAGVDNEQFF. Written as DNA, the CDR3 is TGTGCCAGCAGCTTACTCGCGGGAGTAGACAATGAGCAGTTCTTC.

The chain combines TRBV5-4 with TRBJ2-3; 10 bases are shared with TRBD2. The CDR3 is 14 amino acids. V lost 3 bases, J lost 6 bases, and 4 bases stayed unmatched. The germline CDR1 and CDR2 sequences are SGHNT and YYREEE (reference sequence). CDR3 DNA: TGTGCCAGCAGCTCTACTAGCGGGGCCGATACGCAGTATTTT. This sequence encodes CASSSTSGADTQYF.

Points on this clone: At the DNA level, this CDR3 is encoded by other sequences in the same sample as well. The CDR3 DNA is TGTGCCACGGGGGGGAATATTGAAGCTTTCTTT. This gives the protein CATGGNIEAFF. The chain combines TRBV30 with TRBJ1-1; a weak D match, TRBD1 (5 bases). Per germline, CDR1 GTSNPN and CDR2 SVGIG (reference sequence). The CDR3 covers 11 residues. Trimming shortened V by 8 bases and J by 7 bases, and 14 bases separated the two germline ends.

The CDR3 DNA follows: TGTGCCAGTAGTCCCTGGGGACTAGCGGGTAACACCGGGGAGCTGTTTTTT. Translation gives CASSPWGLAGNTGELFF. This rearrangement joins TRBV19 to TRBJ2-2; 12 nucleotides match TRBD2. The germline V gene has CDR1 LNHDA and CDR2 SQIVND (reference sequence). Trimming at V came to 5 bases and at J to 2 bases, leaving 6 bases not matched to a gene. The CDR3 contains 17 residues.

The chain joins TRBV19 to TRBJ1-1; 7 bases align to TRBD1. Germline loops: CDR1 LNHDA, CDR2 SQIVND (reference sequence). The CDR3 is 13 residues long. V lost 4 bases to trimming and J lost 3 bases; unmatched junction nucleotides: 2. DNA for the CDR3: TGTGCCAGTAGTACTACAGGGGACACTGAAGCTTTCTTT. Translating gives CASSTTGDTEAFF.

J is TRBJ2-1 and V is TRBV27; 7 nucleotides match TRBD2. The V and J ends lost 5 bases and 2 bases, in that order; junction bases with no gene match: 6. The CDR3 runs to 15 residues. Germline CDR1 reads MNHEY; CDR2 reads SMNVEV (reference sequence). CDR3 DNA: TGTGCCAGCAGTCCCAGAAGCGGGGCCTACAATGAGCAGTTCTTC. Its translation is CASSPRSGAYNEQFF.

This chain uses TRBV27 with TRBJ2-7; perhaps TRBD2 as D (6 bases). The V gene lost 8 bases and the J gene lost 4 bases, with 18 bases spanning the gap. The CDR3 is made up of 14 amino acids. Germline V CDR1 and CDR2: MNHEY, SMNVEV (reference sequence). DNA of the CDR3: TGTGCCAGCGGCCACGTACCCGGAGGGTACGAGCAGTACTTC. Protein sequence: CASGHVPGGYEQYF.

The rearrangement links TRBV5-4 to TRBJ1-1; 8 nucleotides agree with TRBD1. The CDR3 totals 15 residues. The V gene's germline CDR1 is SGHNT and CDR2 YYREEE (reference sequence). The ends lost 4 bases at V and 0 bases at J; junction bases unmatched: 5. The CDR3 DNA sequence: TGTGCCAGCAGCCCGAGGACAGGGATGAACACTGAAGCTTTCTTT. Protein product: CASSPRTGMNTEAFF.

The CDR3 coding sequence is TGTGCCAGCAGCTTTAGAGGGGGCGTTCTGAACACTGAAGCTTTCTTT. Amino acid sequence: CASSFRGGVLNTEAFF. The chain joins TRBV7-8 to TRBJ1-1; 7 bases agree with TRBD1. This CDR3 spans 16 amino acids. CDR1 and CDR2 (germline): SGHVS, FQNEAQ. V was pared by 3 bases and J by 0 bases, with 7 bases of the junction left unmatched. Full variable domain (missing parts from reference TRBV7-8 and TRBJ1-1): GAGVSQSPRYKVAKRGQDVALRCDPISGHVSLFWYQQALGQGPEFLTYFQNEAQLDKSGLPSDRFFAERPEGSVSTLKIQRTQQEDSAVYLCASSFRGGVLNTEAFFGQGTRLTVV.

DNA for the CDR3: TGCAGTGCTATTAGGGAGAATGGCTACACCTTC. Translated, it gives CSAIRENGYTF. V and J are TRBV20-1 and TRBJ1-2, with D hard to call. This CDR3 region has 11 residues. Germline CDR1 and CDR2: DFQATT and SNEGSKA (reference sequence). Trimming left V 4 bases short and J 6 bases short, with 9 bases between.

The chain employs TRBV7-2 and TRBJ1-1; D call uncertain. The germline V gene encodes CDR1 SGHTA and CDR2 FQGNSA. This CDR3 contains 14 residues. Deletions cut 5 bases from V and 4 bases from J, with 14 bases between. The CDR3: CASSPTQRATEAFF. The CDR3 coding sequence is TGTGCCAGCAGCCCAACACAGAGGGCCACTGAAGCTTTCTTT. The whole variable domain, remainder taken from reference TRBV7-2 and TRBJ1-1, is GAGVSQSPSNKVTEKGKDVELRCDPISGHTALYWYRQSLGQGLEFLIYFQGNSAPDKSGLPSDRFSAERTGGSVSTLTIQRTQQEDSAVYLCASSPTQRATEAFFGQGTRLTVV.

The CDR3 bases are TGTGCCAGCAGCAAAGGGGGCTCCGGAAAGTCATACGAGCAGTACTTC. Amino acid sequence: CASSKGGSGKSYEQYF. The chain links TRBV21-1 to TRBJ2-7; TRBD1 is the table's D call, not checked against the DNA. TRBV21-1 is a known pseudogene. This CDR3 contains 16 residues.

The chain has TRBV5-1 and TRBJ1-3; D remains ambiguous. This CDR3 has 18 amino acids. The germline V gene has CDR1 SGHRS and CDR2 YFSETQ. Between the trimmed V and J ends, which lost 0 bases and 0 bases, there was a span of 16 bases. The CDR3 bases are TGCGCCAGCAGCTTGGGACCGGGAGTTTTCTTCTCTGGAAACACCATATATTTT. It is translated as CASSLGPGVFFSGNTIYF.

The genes are TRBV28 and TRBJ2-7, with D possibly TRBD2 on 5 matching bases. In germline, CDR1 is MDHEN, CDR2 SYDVKM. This CDR3 is built from 16 residues. Trimming stripped 5 bases from V and 3 bases from J, with 20 bases between. As DNA, the CDR3 is TGTGCCAGCAGTCCTAATAGCGCAAGGACCGACTACGAGCAGTACTTC. Translated: CASSPNSARTDYEQYF.

This clone was recorded a few times. This chain connects TRBV6-6 to TRBJ1-5; D might be TRBD1 (6 bases). This CDR3 has 14 residues. Germline-derived CDR1 and CDR2 are MNHNY and SVGAGI (reference sequence). The ends were cut back, 4 bases at V and 5 bases at J, with 12 bases in the middle. CDR3 sequence: CASSSTGGYQPQHF. CDR3 nucleotides: TGTGCCAGCAGTTCGACAGGTGGTTATCAGCCCCAGCATTTT.